Described below is a single TCR beta chain sequence and its context. The read halts 3 residues ahead of the CDR3 end, with the missing end drawn from the germline J gene. Germline V gene sequence: CDR1 GTSNPN, CDR2 SVGIG (reference sequence). The CDR3 extends over 16 amino acids. The data were taken from a study of T cells in women clearing cervical HPV infection. Produced via immunoSEQ multiplex PCR; TCRdb's table is partial and in-frame only. The specimen's table records roughly 38,000 clones. V gene TRBV30 combines with J gene TRBJ1-2, with TRBD1 as a possible D gene (5 bases). The TCR originated in a woman aged 18 to 69 with a cervical HPV16 infection that either progressed to CIN3+ or cleared (not recorded which). Sequenced material: blood buffy coat. CDR3 loop: CAWSGLGLADSYDYTF. CDR3 bases read: TGTGCCTGGAGCGGTTTGGGACTAGCGGACTCCTACGAC. Looking up the rest from reference TRBV30 and TRBJ1-2 gives the full variable domain: SQTIHQWPATLVQPVGSPLSLECTVEGTSNPNLYWYRQAAGRGLQLLFYSVGIGQISSEVPQNLSASRPQDRQFILSSKKLLLSDSGFYLCAWSGLGLADSYDYTFGSGTRLTVV.